The present T cell receptor beta chain was sequenced within a study of cytomegalovirus exposure and HLA in healthy donors. Whole-study findings and limits: The authors judged a highly shared variant cluster likely a sequencing artifact. Researchers catalogued roughly 150 TCR beta chains as cytomegalovirus-associated. Upon later analysis, TCR association rates were observed to vary by HLA locus, being highest for DRB1 and lowest for HLA-C. There were several of the most significant clusters that appeared linked to common viral pathogens in a later analysis.

This clone showed up just a few times. Antigen unknown. The PCR was carried out with 60 Vbeta primers and 13 Jbeta primers. Libraries were prepared by immunoSEQ multiplex PCR; TCRdb keeps only in-frame clonotypes and omits some of them. This table holds 95,000 to 150,000 clones, 72% found once. The CDR3 runs to 11 residues. V gave up 9 bases and J gave up 2 bases, with 7 bases separating them. CDR1 is SNHLY, CDR2 FYNNEI, per germline. V and J are TRBV2 and TRBJ2-5; D gene unclear. The sample taken for sequencing was PBMCs. The clonotype originates from a young man in good health and CMV-seronegative. The CDR3 sequence is CASKKQETQYF. The CDR3 DNA sequence: TGTGCCAGTAAAAAACAAGAGACCCAGTACTTC. The entire variable domain, with the rest obtained from reference TRBV2 and TRBJ2-5, is as follows: EPEVTQTPSHQVTQMGQEVILRCVPISNHLYFYWYRQILGQKVEFLVSFYNNEISEKSEIFDDQFSVERPDGSNFTLKIRSTKLEDSAMYFCASKKQETQYFGPGTRLLVL.